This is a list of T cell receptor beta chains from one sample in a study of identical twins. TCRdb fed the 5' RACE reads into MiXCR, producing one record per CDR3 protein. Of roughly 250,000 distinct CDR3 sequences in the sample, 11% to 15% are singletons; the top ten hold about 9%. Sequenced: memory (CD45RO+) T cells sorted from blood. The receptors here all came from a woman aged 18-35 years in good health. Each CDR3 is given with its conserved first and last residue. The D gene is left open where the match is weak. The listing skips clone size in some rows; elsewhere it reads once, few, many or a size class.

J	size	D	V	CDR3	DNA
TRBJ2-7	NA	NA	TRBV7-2	CASSLSIGGAYEQYF	TGTGCCAGCAGCTTATCCATAGGGGGGGCCTACGAGCAGTACTTC
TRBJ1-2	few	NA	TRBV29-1	CSTGQKNYGYTF	TGCAGCACAGGACAGAAAAACTATGGCTACACCTTC
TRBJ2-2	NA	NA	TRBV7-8	CASSFGGGAGELFF	TGTGCCAGCAGCTTTGGCGGGGGCGCCGGGGAGCTGTTTTTT
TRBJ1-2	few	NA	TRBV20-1	CSASTAGWGSDGYTF	TGCAGTGCTAGTACTGCGGGTTGGGGGTCGGATGGCTACACCTTC
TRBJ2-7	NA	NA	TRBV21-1	CASSAPGTSYEQYF	TGTGCCAGCAGCGCCCCCGGGACTAGCTACGAGCAGTACTTC
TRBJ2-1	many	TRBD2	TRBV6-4	CASRPGTSGGNEQFF	TGTGCCAGCAGACCGGGGACTAGCGGGGGGAATGAGCAGTTCTTC
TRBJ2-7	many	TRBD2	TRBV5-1	CASSQTSGSLEQYF	TGCGCCAGCAGCCAGACTAGCGGGAGTCTCGAGCAGTACTTC
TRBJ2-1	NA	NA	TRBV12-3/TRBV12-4	CASSLHGASYNEQFF	TGTGCCAGCAGCCTACACGGCGCTTCCTACAATGAGCAGTTCTTC
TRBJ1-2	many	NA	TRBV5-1	CASSSGQPGHYGYTF	TGCGCCAGCAGCTCCGGACAGCCCGGACACTATGGCTACACCTTC
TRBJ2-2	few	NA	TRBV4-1	CASSQLGSGNYGELFF	TGCGCCAGCAGCCAATTAGGGTCTGGGAACTACGGGGAGCTGTTTTTT
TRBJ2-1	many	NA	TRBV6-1	CASAGRLSSYNEQFF	TGTGCCAGCGCTGGGAGATTAAGCTCCTACAATGAGCAGTTCTTC
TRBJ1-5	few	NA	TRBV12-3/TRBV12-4	CASSPRRAGISVQHF	TGTGCCAGCAGTCCCCGAAGGGCGGGCATCAGTGTCCAGCATTTT
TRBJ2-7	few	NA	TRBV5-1	CASSLDIPGNEQYF	TGCGCCAGCAGCTTGGATATCCCAGGGAACGAGCAGTACTTC
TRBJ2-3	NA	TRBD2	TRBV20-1	CSARPRGGRVTDTQYF	TGCAGTGCTAGGCCGCGGGGGGGCCGGGTCACAGATACGCAGTATTTT
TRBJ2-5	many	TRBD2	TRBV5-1	CASSLMLAGGLETQYF	TGCGCCAGCAGCCTGATGCTAGCGGGAGGGCTTGAGACCCAGTACTTC
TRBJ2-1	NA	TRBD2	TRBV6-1	CASRGLAGGMNEQFF	TGTGCCAGCAGGGGACTAGCGGGGGGGATGAATGAGCAGTTCTTC
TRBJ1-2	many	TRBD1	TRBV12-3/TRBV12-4	CASSFGQGEGYTF	TGTGCCAGCAGTTTTGGGCAGGGGGAAGGCTACACCTTC
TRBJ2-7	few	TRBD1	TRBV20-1	CSATGTGGDKQYF	TGCAGTGCTACCGGGACAGGGGGCGATAAGCAGTACTTC
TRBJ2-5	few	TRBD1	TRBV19	CASSISRGQETQYF	TGTGCCAGTAGTATAAGCAGGGGGCAAGAGACCCAGTACTTC
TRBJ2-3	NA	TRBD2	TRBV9	CASSSSAGVTDTQYF	TGTGCCAGCAGCTCCTCAGCGGGGGTCACAGATACGCAGTATTTT
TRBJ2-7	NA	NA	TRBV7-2	CASSFRQVAYEQYF	TGTGCCAGCAGCTTTAGACAGGTAGCCTACGAGCAGTACTTC
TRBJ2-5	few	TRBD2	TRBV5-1	CASSPGGPEETQYF	TGCGCCAGCAGCCCGGGGGGGCCCGAAGAGACCCAGTACTTC
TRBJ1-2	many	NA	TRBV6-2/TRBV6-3	CASKHTGSNGYTF	TGTGCCAGCAAGCACACAGGGTCGAATGGCTACACCTTC
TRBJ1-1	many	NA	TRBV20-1	CSARKGDTEAFF	TGCAGTGCTAGGAAAGGGGACACTGAAGCTTTCTTT
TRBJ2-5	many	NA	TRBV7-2	CASSLTIGYETQYF	TGTGCCAGCAGCTTAACTATAGGGTATGAGACCCAGTACTTC
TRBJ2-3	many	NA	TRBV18	CASSPQVNTDTQYF	TGTGCCAGCTCACCGCAAGTTAACACAGATACGCAGTATTTT
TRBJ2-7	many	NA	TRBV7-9	CASSSPGQGYEQYF	TGTGCCAGCAGCTCACCGGGACAAGGCTACGAGCAGTACTTC
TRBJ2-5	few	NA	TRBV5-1	CASGALGGETQYF	TGCGCCAGCGGAGCACTAGGGGGAGAGACCCAGTACTTC
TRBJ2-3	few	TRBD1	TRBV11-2	CASSSSRDRGWRTDTQYF	TGTGCCAGCAGCTCGTCCCGGGACAGGGGGTGGCGCACAGATACGCAGTATTTT
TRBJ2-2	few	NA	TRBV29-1	CSGLGQNTGELFF	TGCAGCGGGTTAGGGCAGAACACCGGGGAGCTGTTTTTT
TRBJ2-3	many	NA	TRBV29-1	CSGQGGSTDTQYF	TGCAGCGGCCAGGGGGGGAGCACAGATACGCAGTATTTT
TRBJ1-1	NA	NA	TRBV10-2	CASNRGQLEAFF	TGCGCCAGCAATAGAGGACAGCTTGAAGCTTTCTTT
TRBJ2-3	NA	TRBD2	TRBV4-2	CASSPLSGGFADTQYF	TGTGCCAGCAGCCCCCTTAGCGGGGGGTTCGCAGATACGCAGTATTTT
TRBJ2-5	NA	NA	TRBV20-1	CSAGEGTQYF	TGCAGTGCTGGAGAAGGGACCCAGTACTTC
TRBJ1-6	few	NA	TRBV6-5	CASSTDSPLRALHF	TGTGCCAGCAGTACCGACAGCCCCCTTAGGGCCCTCCACTTT
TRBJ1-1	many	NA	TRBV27	CANGAHPGVPNNGEAFF	TGTGCCAACGGTGCCCACCCAGGGGTGCCGAACAATGGTGAAGCTTTCTTT
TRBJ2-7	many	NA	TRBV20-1	CSASQGLNPAYEQYF	TGCAGTGCTTCTCAGGGTTTAAATCCTGCCTACGAGCAGTACTTC
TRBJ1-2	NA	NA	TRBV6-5	CASSYSNYGYTF	TGTGCCAGCAGTTACAGTAACTATGGCTACACCTTC
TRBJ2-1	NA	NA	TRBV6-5	CASSYRGEQFF	TGTGCCAGCAGTTACCGCGGTGAGCAGTTCTTC
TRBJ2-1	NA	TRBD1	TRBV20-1	CSAIDRGLNNEQFF	TGCAGTGCCATCGACAGGGGGCTCAACAATGAGCAGTTCTTC
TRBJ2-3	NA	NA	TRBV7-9	CASSPWFWTQYF	TGTGCCAGCAGCCCGTGGTTTTGGACGCAGTATTTT